These 20 T cell receptor beta chains came from one sample sequenced in a study of T cell repertoires in cytomegalovirus infection. TCRdb reprocessed the reads via MiXCR and lists one record per CDR3 protein. Here the sample spans 150,000 to 200,000 distinct CDR3 sequences, about a sixth being singletons. The sequenced material came from CD8+ T cells from PBMCs. The receptors shown here come from a human donor in good health (CMV status not recorded). Some clones in this sample may be carry-over from other donors' samples.

This sequence joins TRBV5-4 and TRBJ2-3; 10 bases are shared with TRBD2. V shed 2 bases and J 4 bases; nucleotides not matched to a gene: 4. The CDR3 is 15 residues long. CDR1 and CDR2 (germline): SGHNT, YYREEE (reference sequence). This CDR3 reads CASSFSGGLPDTQYF. The DNA for the CDR3 is TGTGCCAGCAGCTTTAGCGGGGGGCTCCCAGATACGCAGTATTTT.

This clonotype was counted between two and nine times. The V call is TRBV7-8, the J call TRBJ2-1; 12 bases line up with TRBD1. V gave up 4 bases and J gave up 7 bases; unmatched junction bases: 2. The CDR3 runs 14 residues. Germline V lookup: CDR1 SGHVS, CDR2 FQNEAQ. The CDR3 spells CASSSGQGANEQFF. DNA for the CDR3: TGTGCCAGCAGCTCGGGACAGGGGGCAAATGAGCAGTTCTTC.

This clonotype was seen a handful of times. This chain links TRBV7-9 with TRBJ2-4; D tentatively fits TRBD1 or TRBD2 (5 bases each). The CDR3 spans 18 residues. Germline CDR1 and CDR2: SEHNR and FQNEAQ (reference sequence). V shed 3 bases and J shed 0 bases, with 18 bases lying between them. The CDR3 loop reads CASSFGTGRSPAKNIQYF. The CDR3, as DNA: TGTGCCAGCAGCTTCGGGACGGGGCGCTCCCCAGCCAAAAACATTCAGTACTTC.

This clonotype appeared a few times. The V and J genes are TRBV28 and TRBJ2-2, with D maybe TRBD1 (5 bases). The CDR3 is 16 residues long. The V gene lost 3 bases and the J gene lost 0 bases, with 11 bases spanning the gap. Germline loops: CDR1 MDHEN, CDR2 SYDVKM. CDR3 in amino acids: CASSFIGDPNTGELFF. The DNA for the CDR3 is TGTGCCAGCAGTTTCATAGGGGATCCGAACACCGGGGAGCTGTTTTTT.

In this sample, this clonotype turned up a few times. The chain carries TRBV4-1 and TRBJ1-3; a possible D gene is TRBD1 (6 bases). The CDR3 runs 16 residues. Looked up from germline, CDR1 is MGHRA and CDR2 is YSYEKL. Trimming pared 3 bases from V and 0 bases from J, leaving 12 bases between. CDR3 residues: CASSQTTGPSGNTIYF. The CDR3 nucleotides read TGCGCCAGCAGCCAGACGACAGGACCCTCTGGAAACACCATATATTTT.

This clonotype was seen only a few times. The genes are TRBV7-9 and TRBJ2-2; 8 bases are shared with TRBD1. Germline V gene data show CDR1 as SEHNR and CDR2 as FQNEAQ (reference sequence). Trimming removed 3 bases from V and 3 bases from J; junction bases left unmatched: 6. The CDR3 totals 16 residues. In DNA, the CDR3 is TGTGCCAGCAGCTTCAGGGGGCAGAGGGACACCGGGGAGCTGTTTTTT. This translates into CASSFRGQRDTGELFF.

A few counts support this clonotype. This chain uses TRBV28 with TRBJ2-5, with TRBD2 matching 7 bases. Losses at the gene ends were 7 bases for V and 1 base for J; bases not matched to a gene: 6. The CDR3 spans 14 residues. Germline lookup yields CDR1 MDHEN and CDR2 SYDVKM. Here the CDR3 DNA reads TGTGCCAGCAACCCGGGAGGAATCCAAGAGACCCAGTACTTC. Protein sequence: CASNPGGIQETQYF. The variable domain in full, with the rest retrieved from reference TRBV28 and TRBJ2-5, is DVKVTQSSRYLVKRTGEKVFLECVQDMDHENMFWYRQDPGLGLRLIYFSYDVKMKEKGDIPEGYSVSREKKERFSLILESASTNQTSMYLCASNPGGIQETQYFGPGTRLLVL.

The rearrangement uses TRBV7-2 and TRBJ2-5; tentatively, D is TRBD2 (7 bases). Germline CDR1 SGHTA, CDR2 FQGNSA. Between the trimmed V and J ends, which lost 1 base and 5 bases, there was a span of 11 bases. The length of the CDR3 is 14 residues. The CDR3 reads CASSLVGGRETQYF. CDR3 coding DNA: TGTGCCAGCAGCTTAGTCGGGGGGCGGGAGACCCAGTACTTC.

The V call is TRBV7-6, the J call TRBJ1-2, with 12 bases that match TRBD1. CDR3 length: 17 residues. Germline CDR1 SGHVS, CDR2 FNYEAQ. V lost 2 bases to trimming and J lost 4 bases; unmatched junction nucleotides: 8. CDR3 sequence (DNA): TGTGCCAGCAGCTTATACCGGGACAGGGGGCCAGGCTATGGCTACACCTTC. It translates to CASSLYRDRGPGYGYTF.

The V and J genes are TRBV5-6 and TRBJ2-1, with 8 bases aligning to TRBD1. This CDR3 region has 14 residues. Trimming cost V 2 bases and J 9 bases; bases outside gene matches: 7. CDR1 and CDR2 from the germline V gene are SGHDT and YYEEEE. CDR3 sequence (DNA): TGTGCCAGCAGCTTACCCAGGGGGCTCGGTGAGCAGTTCTTC. Its protein is CASSLPRGLGEQFF.

The table lists this clonotype with a few counts. The V gene is TRBV6-6, the J gene TRBJ2-2; no firm D call. This CDR3 comprises 15 residues. The V and J ends lost 4 bases and 7 bases respectively, with 16 bases between them. Germline V lookup: CDR1 MNHNY, CDR2 SVGAGI (reference sequence). Here the CDR3 reads CASSSVRQGIGELFF. CDR3 sequence (DNA): TGTGCCAGCAGTTCTGTCAGGCAAGGAATCGGGGAGCTGTTTTTT.

This clonotype came up a few times. The chain carries TRBV11-2 and TRBJ2-2; TRBD2 agrees at 8 bases. The CDR3 consists of 13 residues. The trim removed 11 bases at V and 0 bases at J, leaving 2 bases unmatched. From germline, CDR1 is SGHAT and CDR2 FQNNGV. CDR3 sequence reads: CAGLAPNTGELFF. The CDR3 bases are TGTGCCGGACTAGCACCGAACACCGGGGAGCTGTTTTTT.

A few counts support this clonotype. The V and J genes are TRBV19 and TRBJ2-7; 10 bases align to TRBD1. Germline values: CDR1 LNHDA, CDR2 SQIVND (reference sequence). The CDR3 totals 14 residues. The J segment lost 2 bases and the V segment lost 3 bases, leaving 1 base of the junction unmatched. CDR3 nucleotide sequence: TGTGCCAGTAGTATCGACAGGGGGCCCTACGAGCAGTACTTC. Translating it yields CASSIDRGPYEQYF.

This clonotype turned up a few times. The V and J genes are TRBV6-6 and TRBJ2-1; no firm D call. This CDR3 is built from 13 residues. The V and J ends lost 10 bases and 5 bases respectively, with 15 bases between them. Germline V gene sequence: CDR1 MNHNY, CDR2 SVGAGI (reference sequence). CDR3 sequence (DNA): TGTGCCACCCGATTCCCGACGAACAATGAGCAGTTCTTC. As protein: CATRFPTNNEQFF.

This chain links TRBV12-5 with TRBJ1-2; TRBD1 is a possible D gene (5 bases). CDR1 and CDR2 (germline): LGHNT, FRNRAP. With 5 bases removed from V and 6 bases from J, the gap between germline ends came to 13 bases. This CDR3 is built from 13 residues. The chain's CDR3 is CASGIGTGNGYTF. DNA for the CDR3: TGTGCTAGTGGTATCGGGACGGGGAATGGCTACACCTTC.

This chain links TRBV7-6 with TRBJ1-2; D perhaps matches TRBD1 (5 bases). The V and J ends lost 3 bases and 3 bases respectively, with 14 bases between them. Germline V gene data show CDR1 as SGHVS and CDR2 as FNYEAQ. This CDR3 has 15 residues. The CDR3 sequence: CASSFAIGGDYGYTF. Written as DNA, the CDR3 is TGTGCCAGCAGCTTTGCGATTGGAGGGGACTATGGCTACACCTTC. Full variable domain (remainder filled in from reference TRBV7-6 and TRBJ1-2): GAGVSQSPRYKVTKRGQDVALRCDPISGHVSLYWYRQALGQGPEFLTYFNYEAQQDKSGLPNDRFSAERPEGSISTLTIQRTEQRDSAMYRCASSFAIGGDYGYTFGSGTRLTVV.

The rearrangement links TRBV12-5 to TRBJ1-1; tentatively, D is TRBD1 (5 bases). The CDR3 length is 12 residues. CDR1 LGHNT and CDR2 FRNRAP come from the germline V gene. Trimming left V 7 bases short and J 12 bases short, with 18 bases between. The CDR3 sequence is CASAGTSPRPFF. The DNA for the CDR3 is TGTGCTAGTGCCGGGACGTCCCCCCGACCTTTCTTT.

This clonotype was observed a few times. The chain uses TRBV10-3 and TRBJ2-1; 8 nucleotides match TRBD2. Trimming cost V 8 bases and J 7 bases; bases outside gene matches: 13. Germline V gene lookup returns CDR1 ENHRY and CDR2 SYGVKD. This CDR3 has 15 residues. CDR3 protein: CAIGDGGVALNEQFF. The CDR3 region has the DNA TGTGCCATCGGGGACGGGGGGGTAGCTTTGAATGAGCAGTTCTTC.

The V and J genes are TRBV20-1 and TRBJ2-5, with 7 bases fitting TRBD2. The V gene end was trimmed by 6 bases and the J gene end by 0 bases; junction bases not matched to a gene: 4. The CDR3 has 13 residues. The germline CDR1 and CDR2 sequences are DFQATT and SNEGSKA (reference sequence). The CDR3 DNA reads as TGCAGTGCCCCTAGCGGCAACCAAGAGACCCAGTACTTC. This sequence encodes CSAPSGNQETQYF.

This clonotype occurred many times. This chain joins TRBV7-2 and TRBJ1-1; possibly TRBD1 for D (6 bases). CDR1 and CDR2 (germline): SGHTA, FQGNSA. The CDR3 is 16 residues long. Trimming took 5 bases from V and 0 from J, leaving 16 bases between them. The CDR3 is CASSPLDSLMNTEAFF. Written as DNA, the CDR3 is TGTGCCAGCAGCCCCTTGGACAGCCTGATGAACACTGAAGCTTTCTTT.